Sequencing of this TCR beta chain was carried out in a study of shared clonotypes between healthy human individuals (TCRdb year 2020). Regarding the complete study: The cohort included a few men and a couple of women between 18 and 49 years of age. Per donor, three plates each were used for CD4 naive and CD4 memory, two for CD8 naive, and one for CD8 memory. Blood TCR repertoires of several healthy adults were deeply sequenced to estimate repertoire size and the extent of clonotype sharing between individuals. To increase sequencing depth and limit assay-specific biases, different laboratories used diverse techniques to prepare libraries and sequence TCR repertoires. Between about 0.94 and 10 billion PBMCs per donor were obtained by leukapheresis. Paper-wide results and their limitations: Rarefaction of sorted-subset datasets indicated incomplete sequencing despite the large sequencing depth. Based on pairwise subsampling, the degree of clonotype sharing among donors was expected to be affected by sequencing depth. Sampling was restricted to blood, and TCR repertoires in tissues likely differ from the TCR repertoires found in blood. The small number of donors limited the genetic and exposure-history diversity represented. Estimated clonotype richness was generally larger for naive than for memory subsets. Higher generation probabilities were observed for clonotypes shared by all four sorted-subset donors than for non-shared clonotypes. When four donors were compared, the shared fraction of clonotypes was about 5% for naive CD4, roughly 3.4% for naive CD8, 2% to 2.5% for memory CD4, and less than 0.45% for memory CD8.

Donors were healthy HIV-negative adults with no recently reported acute infections or vaccinations. Every donor was a Caucasian adult residing in Nashville, Tennessee, USA. Magnetic negative selection was used to enrich CD4+ T cells, after which naive cells were positively selected on CD45RA and the negative fraction became the memory subset. After blood collection by leukapheresis, PBMCs were isolated using Ficoll-Histopaque density gradient centrifugation and then cryopreserved in the vapor phase of liquid nitrogen. Analytical flow cytometry was used to check the purity and quantity of each magnetically sorted T cell population. From each sorted fraction, genomic DNA was isolated and quantified by UV absorbance on a Nanodrop 2000c. Note on this clone: Its antigen target is currently unknown. No clone much larger than this one lies a single base away; base qualities are absent. The same CDR3 also results from other DNA sequences found in this sample.

Using the deep immunoSEQ assay, TCR CDR3 regions were amplified from genomic DNA by multiplex PCR. Extracted genomic DNA from each cell subset was distributed evenly across all wells of several immunoSEQ 96-well plates, and each plate was treated as a replicate. For sorted subsets, roughly 0.2 ug genomic DNA, equal to about 30,000 T cell genomes, was loaded into each replicate PCR. Purified libraries were quantified with a Qubit 3.0 fluorometer, sized on a Bioanalyzer 2100, and re-quantified with the KAPA Library Quantification kit. A separate single-read 150-cycle Illumina NextSeq 550 flow cell was used to sequence each immunoSEQ 96-well plate. Per the source publication's procedure: Because only junctional sequences without quality scores were contained in the immunoSEQ output, filtering matching that applied to full-length reads could not be performed. To assign V/J genes and CDR3, sequences were annotated using PyIR, a Python wrapper for IgBLAST v1.9, with IMGT germline references. Any read was removed if the V/J assignment was weak (E-value above 1e-6), the CDR3 was missing, or the read contained stop codons, out-of-frame junctions, or ambiguous translated residues. V3J clonotypes were defined by identical inferred V gene, J gene, and CDR3 amino acid sequence. Percentage overlap between repertoires was computed as shared unique clonotypes divided by the size of the smaller repertoire. Richness of each repertoire was evaluated using RTK rarefaction, the Chao1 estimator, and Recon v2.1 estimates of unobserved clonotypes. Generation probabilities for all TCRbeta clonotypes obtained by the gDNA method from four donors were computed using OLGA. The table comes from immuneACCESS by way of TCRdb, which keeps in-frame sequences with V and J called. Part of the clones is missing from these tables; in studies checked, under half for an unresolved V gene and the rest for unknown reasons. V and J calls and clone size are as listed in that table; D and trimming were resolved from the DNA. The sample table lists just over 2,000,000 clones, roughly 95% of them with a count of one. 0.13% of the sample rests with the top ten.

The sample was naive CD4+ T cells sorted from blood. The label giving this sample's cell subset or site can be read as: CD45RA+ positively selected. The sequence derives from a man aged 18 to 29 in good health.

The CDR3 reads as follows: CASSPRTGGEETQYF. The DNA sequence reads TGTGCCAGCTCACCAAGGACAGGGGGGGAAGAGACCCAGTACTTC. The chain couples TRBV18 to TRBJ2-5, with 10 junctional bases fitting TRBD1. There are 15 amino acids in the CDR3, from cysteine to phenylalanine inclusive. The entry retains the CDR3 DNA only, 45 bases that are in frame from base 1. V and J are trimmed by 2 bases and 3 bases, and the gene matches miss 3 bases of the junction. Per the germline V gene, KGHSH is the CDR1 and LQKENI is the CDR2.